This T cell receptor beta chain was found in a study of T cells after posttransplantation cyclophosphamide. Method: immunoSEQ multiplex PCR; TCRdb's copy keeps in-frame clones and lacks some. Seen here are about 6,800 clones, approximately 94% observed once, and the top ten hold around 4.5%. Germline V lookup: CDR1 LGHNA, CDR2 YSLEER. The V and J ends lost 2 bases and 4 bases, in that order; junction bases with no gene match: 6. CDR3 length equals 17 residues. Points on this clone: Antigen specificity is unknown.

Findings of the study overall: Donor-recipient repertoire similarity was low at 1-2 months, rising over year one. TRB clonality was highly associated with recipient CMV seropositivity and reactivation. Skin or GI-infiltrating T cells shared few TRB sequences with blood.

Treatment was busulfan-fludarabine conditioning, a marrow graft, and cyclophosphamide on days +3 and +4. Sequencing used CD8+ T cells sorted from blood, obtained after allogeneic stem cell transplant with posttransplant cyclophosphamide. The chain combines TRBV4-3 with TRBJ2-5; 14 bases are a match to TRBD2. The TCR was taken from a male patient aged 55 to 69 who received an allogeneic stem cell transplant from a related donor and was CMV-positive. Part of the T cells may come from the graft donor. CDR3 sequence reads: CASSQLTSGGAGETQYF. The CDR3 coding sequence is TGCGCCAGCAGCCAACTGACTAGCGGGGGGGCCGGAGAGACCCAGTACTTC.